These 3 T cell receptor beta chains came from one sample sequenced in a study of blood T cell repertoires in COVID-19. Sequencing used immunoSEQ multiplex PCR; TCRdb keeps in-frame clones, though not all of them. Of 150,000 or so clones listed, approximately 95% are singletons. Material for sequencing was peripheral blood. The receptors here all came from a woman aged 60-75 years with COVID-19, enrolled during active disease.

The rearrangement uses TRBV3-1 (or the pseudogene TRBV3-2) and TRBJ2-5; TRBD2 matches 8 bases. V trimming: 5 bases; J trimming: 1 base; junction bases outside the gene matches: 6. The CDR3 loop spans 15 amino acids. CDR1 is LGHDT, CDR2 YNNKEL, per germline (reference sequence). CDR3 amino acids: CASSTRLASQETQYF. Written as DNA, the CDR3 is TGTGCCAGCAGCACTCGACTAGCGAGCCAAGAGACCCAGTACTTC.

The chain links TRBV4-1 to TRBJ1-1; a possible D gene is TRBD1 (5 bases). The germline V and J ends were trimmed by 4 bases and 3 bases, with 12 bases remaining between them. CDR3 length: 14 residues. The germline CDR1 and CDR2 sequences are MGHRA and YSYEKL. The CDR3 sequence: CASSPDPGHTEAFF. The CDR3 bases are TGCGCCAGCAGCCCAGACCCAGGGCACACTGAAGCTTTCTTT.

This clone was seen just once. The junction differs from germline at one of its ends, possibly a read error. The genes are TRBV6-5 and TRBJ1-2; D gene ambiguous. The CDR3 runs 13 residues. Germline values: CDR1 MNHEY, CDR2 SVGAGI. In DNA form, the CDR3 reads TGTGCCAGCAGTGACTCGTCGTCGAGCGGCTACACCTTC. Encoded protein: CASSDSSSSGYTF.